Here is one T cell receptor (beta chain) with its context. The data belong to a study of T cell changes during pregnancy in multiple sclerosis. The CDR3 runs 13 residues. The germline V and J ends were trimmed by 3 bases and 2 bases, with 6 bases remaining between them. The germline V gene encodes CDR1 SGHNT and CDR2 YYREEE (reference sequence). Sequenced by immunoSEQ multiplex PCR; TCRdb stores in-frame clones only, minus some. The repertoire holds tens of thousands of clones, with 90% to 97% as singletons. The receptor was derived from a female donor with multiple sclerosis, enrolled in a pregnancy study. The sample here was CD8+ T cells from peripheral blood mononuclear cells, taken after pregnancy. The chain links TRBV5-4 to TRBJ2-1; no clear D. CDR3 DNA: TGTGCCAGCAGCTCTTCTACCTACAATGAGCAGTTCTTC. Encoded protein: CASSSSTYNEQFF.